Listed below are T cell receptor beta chains from one sample, sequenced in a study of shared clonotypes between healthy human individuals. The protocol was immunoSEQ multiplex PCR, while the TCRdb copy is restricted to in-frame clones and leaves out a portion. Of approximately 1,500,000 clones listed, around 98% are singletons. Sequencing input: naive CD4+ T cells sorted from blood. These receptor sequences come from a man in his thirties or forties in good health. Each CDR3 is given without its conserved first and last residue.

V,length,CDR3
TRBV5-1,14,ASSIPGQGSNEKLF
TRBV27,14,ATKLDGFQISYEQY
TRBV10-3,12,AISESAGSQPQH
TRBV9,14,ASSDGRGRGSGELF
TRBV7-6,13,ASSLGTSGREEQY
TRBV6-1,13,ASSPSARNNYGYT
TRBV27,13,ASSTPPTRYNEQF
TRBV4-1,15,ASSLTSGTSGNYEQF
TRBV7-2,9,ASSPSSEQY
TRBV18,14,ASRIAGGPTGGEQY
TRBV4-2,15,ASSQEGGGLAKNIQY
TRBV6-1,14,ASNQAAGTAYNEQF
TRBV7-3,18,ASSNRPGLADASGANVLT
TRBV2,13,ASSVRQGTNYGYT